This TCR beta chain originates from a study of cytomegalovirus exposure and HLA in healthy donors. On the study more broadly: Sequencing of 150 million to 200 million T cells in an earlier analysis found around 100 million unique TCR beta sequences. There were roughly 80 million unique TCRs (from HLA-typed donors) in an early data release. Regarding the study as a whole: In a later analysis, at a false discovery rate of 0.05, approximately 18,000 TCR beta sequences were associated with HLA alleles.

To note about this clone: Its target is unknown.

The PCR ran on 60 Vbeta and 13 Jbeta primers. The table came from immunoSEQ multiplex PCR; TCRdb's copy has only in-frame clones and leaves some out. Of 98,000 or so clones listed, around four fifths are singletons. Germline CDR1 is SGDLS and CDR2 is YYNGEE. This CDR3 has 14 residues. V lost 3 bases and J 9 bases, leaving 18 bases between the germline ends. Source material: PBMCs. This receptor was obtained from a middle-aged woman in good health and CMV-seronegative. The J gene is TRBJ1-1, the V gene TRBV9; D ambiguous. The CDR3 nucleotides read TGTGCCAGCAGCGCCGACACAAAATCTTCCAAAGCTTTCTTT. This sequence encodes CASSADTKSSKAFF.